The 10 T cell receptor beta chains below were found in one sample sequenced in a study of shared clonotypes between healthy human individuals. The naive CD8 fraction comprised CD45RO-negative cells positively selected for CCR7 and excluded terminally differentiated effector memory CD45RA+ cells. Sequenced by immunoSEQ multiplex PCR; TCRdb stores in-frame clones only, minus some. The repertoire holds 2 million to 2.5 million clones, about 92% seen once, with more than 1.5% in the top ten. The sample taken for sequencing was naive CD8+ T cells from PBMCs. The receptors originated from a man between 18 and 29 years old in good health. Some clones in this sample may be carry-over from other donors' samples.

The chain combines TRBV28 with TRBJ1-2; D remains ambiguous. V was shortened by 3 bases and J by 7 bases, with 15 bases between the two germline ends. CDR1 is MDHEN and CDR2 is SYDVKM in the germline V gene. The CDR3 totals 14 residues. The CDR3 region has the DNA TGTGCCAGCAGTTTCCACGAAGGAAGGCTTGGCTACACCTTC. Encoded protein: CASSFHEGRLGYTF.

The chain is built from TRBV7-3 and TRBJ2-1; TRBD1 might be the D (5 bases). V lost 1 base and J lost 0, with 7 bases in between. The CDR3 contains 15 residues. Germline V CDR1 and CDR2: SGHTA, FQGTGA. CDR3 sequence: CASSLKQGSYNEQFF. Here the CDR3 DNA reads TGTGCCAGCAGCTTAAAGCAGGGCTCCTACAATGAGCAGTTCTTC.

A remark on this clone: The sample contains more than one DNA sequence encoding this CDR3. The rearrangement uses TRBV7-9 and TRBJ1-5; D is undetermined. This CDR3 comprises 13 residues. Deletions cut 1 base from V and 4 bases from J, with 5 bases between. Germline V lookup: CDR1 SEHNR, CDR2 FQNEAQ (reference sequence). In nucleotides, the CDR3 is TGTGCCAGCAGCTTAGGAGCAAATCAGCCCCAGCATTTT. This gives the protein CASSLGANQPQHF.

The chain joins TRBV14 to TRBJ2-5; D may be TRBD1 (5 bases). V lost 0 bases and J lost 7, with 12 bases in between. The CDR3 contains 14 residues. Germline V gene data show CDR1 as SGHDN and CDR2 as FVKESK. The CDR3 nucleotides read TGTGCCAGCAGCCAAGACAGGGCCTTGGGGACCCAGTACTTC. It specifies CASSQDRALGTQYF.

This chain uses TRBV27 with TRBJ2-7; 9 bases align to TRBD1. Trimming at V came to 5 bases and at J to 6 bases, leaving 5 bases not matched to a gene. The CDR3 sequence is 13 residues long. CDR1 is MNHEY, CDR2 SMNVEV, per germline (reference sequence). In DNA form, the CDR3 reads TGTGCCAGCAGTGTAGGGACAGGGATCGAGCAGTACTTC. Encoded protein: CASSVGTGIEQYF.

The CDR3 sequence is CASSIGLRGTNSYEQYF. The CDR3 DNA is TGTGCCAGTAGTATTGGATTGAGAGGGACTAATTCCTACGAGCAGTACTTC. This sequence joins TRBV19 and TRBJ2-7, with TRBD2 matching over 7 bases. Germline V gene lookup returns CDR1 LNHDA and CDR2 SQIVND (reference sequence). The CDR3 has 17 amino acids. The V and J ends lost 3 bases and 1 base, in that order; junction bases with no gene match: 12.

The V gene is TRBV6-1, the J gene TRBJ1-1; D gene uncertain. The V end lost 0 bases, the J end lost 6 bases, and 11 bases lay between the germline ends. From germline, CDR1 is MNHNS and CDR2 SASEGT. This CDR3 spans 14 amino acids. CDR3: CASSEAPAVAEAFF. CDR3 in DNA: TGTGCCAGCAGTGAAGCGCCGGCAGTGGCTGAAGCTTTCTTT.

The chain joins TRBV6-4 to TRBJ2-1; the match to TRBD2 covers 7 bases. The CDR3 is 16 residues long. The ends lost 6 bases at V and 2 bases at J; junction bases unmatched: 10. The germline V gene encodes CDR1 MRHNA and CDR2 SNTAGT. The CDR3 DNA follows: TGTGCCAGCAGCCAAAGCGGGCTAGCGGCCTACAATGAGCAGTTCTTC. This encodes CASSQSGLAAYNEQFF.

This chain uses TRBV7-7 with TRBJ2-6, with 13 bases identical to TRBD2. In germline, CDR1 is SSHAT, CDR2 FNYEAQ (reference sequence). This CDR3 is built from 18 residues. Trimming took 5 bases from V and 5 from J; bases not matched to a gene: 9. Written as DNA, the CDR3 is TGTGCCAGCAGCCCAGGACTAGCGGGAGCAAAAAGGGCCAACGTCCTGACTTTC. Translating gives CASSPGLAGAKRANVLTF.

The gene calls are TRBV7-6 and TRBJ2-3, with D possibly matching TRBD1 (5 bases). The CDR3 is 18 residues long. CDR1 is SGHVS, CDR2 FNYEAQ, per germline. The V end was cut by 0 bases, the J end by 2 bases, with 18 bases between. CDR3 nucleotides: TGTGCCAGCAGCTTAGCGTTCCCCCGGGCAGGGATCACAGATACGCAGTATTTT. The encoded protein is CASSLAFPRAGITDTQYF.